What follows is one TCR beta chain and its context. Its antigen is not identified. These data originate in a study of shared clonotypes between healthy human individuals. The data were produced by immunoSEQ multiplex PCR, yet TCRdb's version contains in-frame clones alone and is incomplete. The table records about 1.5 million clones, 98% of them present only once. Study outcomes and limitations: Genetic and exposure-history diversity was limited by the few donors.

The germline V gene encodes CDR1 KGHSH and CDR2 LQKENI. Trimming removed 6 bases from V and 6 bases from J; junction bases left unmatched: 13. This CDR3 has 16 amino acids. The J gene is TRBJ2-1, the V gene TRBV18, with 8 bases aligning to TRBD2. The specimen was naive CD4+ T cells sorted from blood. Subset described: CD45RA+ positively selected. The sequence was collected from a young man in good health. The CDR3 protein is CASSQAPGLVGNEQFF. The CDR3, as DNA: TGTGCCAGCTCTCAGGCTCCGGGACTAGTCGGCAATGAGCAGTTCTTC.